The T cell receptor (beta chain) described here comes from a study of blood T cell repertoires in COVID-19. Study-wide context: There were acute and convalescent COVID-19 samples, and they came from the United States, Italy and Spain.

What the recovered Cohort 3 donors had was two negative PCRs, clearance, or symptom resolution. Source study methods: Nucleated cell counts were estimated from reference gene primer amplification. Assay: immunoSEQ multiplex PCR; the TCRdb copy retains only in-frame clones and omits some. V and J calls and clone size follow that table, whereas D and trimming were derived from the DNA. The profile shows roughly 370,000 clones, about 83% of them singletons. The CDR3 contains 16 residues. The germline V gene encodes CDR1 SGHTA and CDR2 FQGNSA. Deletions cut 1 base from V and 2 bases from J, with 9 bases between.

Material: PBMCs or T cells enriched from blood (not recorded which). This clonotype was sampled from a woman aged 50 to 60 who had recovered from COVID-19. The chain has TRBV7-2 and TRBJ2-6, with a tentative D call TRBD1 (6 bases). CDR3 DNA sequence: TGTGCCAGCAGCTTAGTGGGGGCCGCTGGGGCCAACGTCCTGACTTTC. This gives the protein CASSLVGAAGANVLTF. The full variable domain, with the rest looked up from reference TRBV7-2 and TRBJ2-6, is GAGVSQSPSNKVTEKGKDVELRCDPISGHTALYWYRQSLGQGLEFLIYFQGNSAPDKSGLPSDRFSAERTGGSVSTLTIQRTQQEDSAVYLCASSLVGAAGANVLTFGAGSRLTVL.